The text below deals with one TCR beta chain. The data stem from a study of CD8 T cells in Susac syndrome. Overall study context: Roughly eight of the sequenced Susac syndrome patients were in remission, and five or six had active disease.

CDR3 length equals 17 residues. CDR1 and CDR2 from the germline V gene are MDHEN and SYDVKM. V gave up 5 bases and J gave up 0 bases, with 17 bases separating them. Reverse transcription of about 0.5 to 1 ug RNA was carried out with random hexamers. In TCRdb, the immunoSEQ multiplex PCR reads were re-called with MiXCR into one record per CDR3 protein. The sample lists around 130,000 distinct CDR3 sequences; 96% were seen once. This TCR derives from a human donor with Susac syndrome. This rearrangement joins TRBV28 to TRBJ1-5; tentatively, D is TRBD1 (6 bases). What was sequenced was CD4+ T cells from PBMCs. The chain's CDR3 is CASSRDTRSHSNQPQHF. The CDR3 bases are TGTGCCAGCAGTCGGGACACCCGAAGCCATAGCAATCAGCCCCAGCATTTT.